This T cell receptor (beta chain) stems from a study of T cells in Graves' hyperthyroidism and ophthalmopathy. General observations from the study: The model foresaw ophthalmopathy a median around 6.8 months prior to onset. Most thyroid clonotypes that were expanded above 0.001 also turned up in blood.

Patients were excluded because of uncontrolled infection, other autoimmune disease, pregnancy or lactation. Diagnosis rested on symptoms, serum thyroxine and TRAb, thyroid ultrasound, and orbital computed tomography. The CDR3 loop spans 19 amino acids. Germline lookup yields CDR1 SEHNR and CDR2 FQNEAQ (reference sequence). V lost 1 base and J 5 bases, leaving 26 bases between the germline ends. In the case of this clonotype: The antigen is not known. A read error may be the cause here, since a much bigger clone is one base away.

Amplification yielded TCR beta CDR3 regions, with RNA transcripts as the source. Initially, a first-round RT-PCR of the TCR CDR3 employed the HTBI primer set. One entry per CDR3 protein results from TCRdb running MiXCR on the multiplex PCR reads. Among about 570,000 distinct CDR3 sequences listed, 40% to 55% were seen once. The receptor comes from an adult woman with Graves' disease, either hyperthyroidism or ophthalmopathy (not recorded which). V usage is TRBV7-9 and J usage is TRBJ1-2; D remains unclear. Sequencing used peripheral blood or thyroid tissue (not recorded which). The CDR3 DNA is TGTGCCAGCAGCTTAGTACCTCGCAGGACTTCCTTTCTGACTTATGGCTACACCTTC. It specifies CASSLVPRRTSFLTYGYTF.